A selection of T cell receptor beta chains follows, all from one sample in a study of blood T cell repertoires in COVID-19. Clones were sequenced by immunoSEQ multiplex PCR, and TCRdb holds only the in-frame ones, with some missing. Of 120,000 or so clones listed, around nine tenths are singletons. Sequencing was done on a sample of peripheral blood. The source is a woman aged 45-60 years with acute or convalescent COVID-19. Each CDR3 is given with its conserved first and last residue. D genes are given only for firm matches. Some rows have no size entry. The others give once, few or many, or a class for an expanded clone.

.,TRBD1,TRBV6-5,TRBJ1-2,CASSRSRDSPYGYTF,TGTGCCAGCAGCCGAAGCCGGGACAGTCCCTATGGCTACACCTTC
.,.,TRBV6-5,TRBJ2-3,CAGVGSKTDTQYF,TGTGCCGGCGTAGGGAGCAAAACAGATACGCAGTATTTT
.,TRBD1,TRBV28,TRBJ2-3,CASRGDLGQGLSTDTQYF,TGTGCCAGCAGGGGAGACCTGGGACAGGGACTGAGCACAGATACGCAGTATTTT
.,.,TRBV4-1,TRBJ2-3,CASSQEGAGAITDTQYF,TGCGCCAGCAGCCAAGAGGGGGCGGGAGCTATCACAGATACGCAGTATTTT
once,.,TRBV5-1,TRBJ2-1,CASSLATDSNSYNEQFF,TGCGCCAGCAGCTTGGCCACCGACTCGAACTCCTACAATGAGCAGTTCTTC
.,.,TRBV29-1,TRBJ1-1,CSVGGMGTEAFF,TGCAGCGTTGGGGGCATGGGCACTGAAGCTTTCTTT
.,TRBD1,TRBV2,TRBJ2-1,CASSFRDRGYAEQFF,TGTGCCAGCAGTTTCCGGGACAGGGGTTATGCTGAGCAGTTCTTC
.,TRBD2,TRBV30,TRBJ2-3,CAWSVDPGGEGTDTQYF,TGTGCCTGGAGTGTAGATCCGGGAGGGGAGGGCACAGATACGCAGTATTTT
.,.,TRBV4-1,TRBJ2-7,CASSHAGQHYEQYF,TGCGCCAGCAGCCATGCGGGACAGCACTACGAGCAGTACTTC
.,.,TRBV20-1,TRBJ2-1,CSARTLNEQFF,TGCAGTGCTAGGACACTCAATGAGCAGTTCTTC
.,.,TRBV1,TRBJ2-7,CTSSQDPQREPLPYEQYF,TGCACCAGCAGCCAAGATCCCCAGCGGGAGCCCCTACCATACGAGCAGTACTTC
.,.,TRBV3-1/TRBV3-2,TRBJ2-1,CASSLPTGRNEQFF,TGTGCCAGCAGCCTCCCGACTGGTAGAAATGAGCAGTTCTTC
.,.,TRBV6-6,TRBJ1-1,CASSYPQGKNTEAFF,TGTGCCAGCAGTTACCCTCAGGGGAAGAACACTGAAGCTTTCTTT
.,TRBD1,TRBV7-9,TRBJ2-7,CASSQRSTGATYEQYF,TGTGCCAGCAGTCAAAGATCGACAGGGGCTACCTACGAGCAGTACTTC
.,.,TRBV5-1,TRBJ2-3,CASRADSTDTQYF,TGCGCCAGCAGAGCGGACAGCACAGATACGCAGTATTTT
.,.,TRBV2,TRBJ1-4,CASSARQENEKLFF,TGTGCCAGCAGTGCCCGGCAGGAAAATGAAAAACTGTTTTTT
.,TRBD2,TRBV6-6,TRBJ2-3,CASNRQAGAGLGTDTQYF,TGTGCCAGCAATCGCCAAGCGGGGGCAGGGCTCGGGACAGATACGCAGTATTTT